This T cell receptor beta chain comes out of a study of blood T cell repertoires in COVID-19. Study summary: The study drew acute and convalescent COVID-19 samples from the United States, Italy and Spain. Nucleic acid was either cDNA or gDNA, and it came from T cells, B-cell-depleted T cells, or PBMCs.

The V end lost 1 base, the J end lost 4 bases, and 16 bases lay between the germline ends. CDR3 length: 16 amino acids. The germline gives CDR1 LGHNT, CDR2 FRNRAP. In the study's own analysis: Amplification of reference gene primers was used by the study to estimate nucleated cell counts. The method was immunoSEQ multiplex PCR; TCRdb's version includes in-frame clones alone and lacks a portion of them. V and J calls and clone size are copied from that table; D and trimming were computed from the DNA. The sample yields roughly 230,000 clones, 89% seen once. The chain combines TRBV12-5 with TRBJ1-1, with a possible D match to TRBD1 (5 bases). The clonotype was recovered from a woman aged 40 to 50 who had recovered from COVID-19. Sequenced: peripheral blood. The CDR3, as DNA: TGTGCTAGTGGTTTGGGGGCGACAGATTTTTTCACTGAAGCTTTCTTT. This sequence encodes CASGLGATDFFTEAFF.